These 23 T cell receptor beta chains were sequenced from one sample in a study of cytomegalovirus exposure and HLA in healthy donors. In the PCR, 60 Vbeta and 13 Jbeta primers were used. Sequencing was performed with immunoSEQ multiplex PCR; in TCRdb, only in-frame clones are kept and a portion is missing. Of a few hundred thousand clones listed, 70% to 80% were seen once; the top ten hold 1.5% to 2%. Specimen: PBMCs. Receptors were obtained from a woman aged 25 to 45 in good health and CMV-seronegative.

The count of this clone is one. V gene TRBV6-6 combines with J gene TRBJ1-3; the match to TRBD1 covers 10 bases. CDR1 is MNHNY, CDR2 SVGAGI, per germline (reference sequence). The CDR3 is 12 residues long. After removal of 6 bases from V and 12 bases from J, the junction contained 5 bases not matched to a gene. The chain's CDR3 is CASSRGQGFIYF. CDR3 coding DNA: TGTGCCAGCAGCAGGGGACAGGGGTTCATATATTTT.

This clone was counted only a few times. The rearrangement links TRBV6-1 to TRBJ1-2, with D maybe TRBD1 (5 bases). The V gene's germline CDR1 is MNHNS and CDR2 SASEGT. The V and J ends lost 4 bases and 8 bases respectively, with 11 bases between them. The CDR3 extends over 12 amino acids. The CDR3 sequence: CASSAYRLGYTF. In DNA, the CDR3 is TGTGCCAGCAGTGCGTACAGGTTAGGCTACACCTTC.

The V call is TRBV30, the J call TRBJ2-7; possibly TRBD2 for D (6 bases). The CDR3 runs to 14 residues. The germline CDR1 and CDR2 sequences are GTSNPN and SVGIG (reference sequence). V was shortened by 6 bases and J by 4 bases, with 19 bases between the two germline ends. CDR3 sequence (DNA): TGTGCCTGTTCCGAAGGGGCGGGGATGTACGAGCAGTACTTC. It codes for CACSEGAGMYEQYF.

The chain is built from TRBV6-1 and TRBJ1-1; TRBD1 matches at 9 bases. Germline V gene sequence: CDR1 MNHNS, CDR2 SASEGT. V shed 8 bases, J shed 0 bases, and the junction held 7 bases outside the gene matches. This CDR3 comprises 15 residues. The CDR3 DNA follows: TGTGCCAGCGGCCGGGACAGGGCCATGAACACTGAAGCTTTCTTT. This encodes CASGRDRAMNTEAFF.

CDR3 residues: CASSLIAGGQAGELFF. In DNA form, the CDR3 reads TGCGCCAGCAGCTTGATAGCGGGGGGGCAAGCCGGGGAGCTGTTTTTT. The genes are TRBV5-1 and TRBJ2-2, with TRBD2 matching 11 bases. Trimming removed 1 base from V and 6 bases from J; junction bases left unmatched: 5. This CDR3 spans 16 amino acids. Germline assignment: CDR1 SGHRS and CDR2 YFSETQ.

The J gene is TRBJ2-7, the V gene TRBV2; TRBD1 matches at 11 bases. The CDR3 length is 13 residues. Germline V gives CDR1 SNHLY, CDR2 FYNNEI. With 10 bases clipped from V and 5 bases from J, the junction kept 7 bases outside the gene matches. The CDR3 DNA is TGTGCCAATATGGACAGGGGGCAAAACGAGCAGTACTTC. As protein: CANMDRGQNEQYF.

The DNA of the CDR3 is TGTGCCAGCAGTGTTGTTTCAGGACAGGGGACCGGGGCCAACGTCCTGACTTTC. Its translation is CASSVVSGQGTGANVLTF. The genes are TRBV2 and TRBJ2-6, with TRBD1 identical over 9 bases. The germline V gene encodes CDR1 SNHLY and CDR2 FYNNEI. J lost 4 bases, V lost 4 bases, and 11 bases had no gene match. The CDR3 consists of 18 residues.

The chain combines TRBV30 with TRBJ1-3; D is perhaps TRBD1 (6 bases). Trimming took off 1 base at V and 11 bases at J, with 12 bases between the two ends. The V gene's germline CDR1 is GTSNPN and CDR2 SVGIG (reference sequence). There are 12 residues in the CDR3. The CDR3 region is CAWSGQGNAIYF. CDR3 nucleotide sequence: TGTGCCTGGAGTGGGCAGGGGAACGCCATATATTTT.

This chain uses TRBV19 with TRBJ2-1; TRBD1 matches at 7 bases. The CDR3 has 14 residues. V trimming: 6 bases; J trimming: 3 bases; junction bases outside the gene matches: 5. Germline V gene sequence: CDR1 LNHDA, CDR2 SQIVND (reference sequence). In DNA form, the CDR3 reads TGTGCCAGTAGCCCGGGACAGAGCTACAATGAGCAGTTCTTC. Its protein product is CASSPGQSYNEQFF.

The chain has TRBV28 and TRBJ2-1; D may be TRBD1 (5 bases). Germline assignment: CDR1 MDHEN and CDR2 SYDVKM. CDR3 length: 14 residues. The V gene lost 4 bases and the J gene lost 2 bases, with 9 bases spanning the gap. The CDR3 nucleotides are TGTGCCAGCAGTTCTGCAGGGCCCTACAATGAGCAGTTCTTC. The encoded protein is CASSSAGPYNEQFF.

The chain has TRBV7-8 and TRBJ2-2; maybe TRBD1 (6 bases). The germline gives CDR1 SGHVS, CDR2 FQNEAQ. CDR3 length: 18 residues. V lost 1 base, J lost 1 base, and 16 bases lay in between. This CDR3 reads CASSLERGGGENTGELFF. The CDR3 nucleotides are TGTGCCAGCAGCTTAGAGAGAGGGGGTGGGGAGAACACCGGGGAGCTGTTTTTT.

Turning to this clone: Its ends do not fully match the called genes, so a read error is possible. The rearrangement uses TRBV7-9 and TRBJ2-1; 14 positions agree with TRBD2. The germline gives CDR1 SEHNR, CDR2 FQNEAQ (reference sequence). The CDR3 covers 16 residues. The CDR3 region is CSSSLAGTSGRREQFF. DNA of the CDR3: TGTTCCAGCAGCTTAGCTGGGACTAGCGGGAGAAGGGAGCAGTTCTTC.

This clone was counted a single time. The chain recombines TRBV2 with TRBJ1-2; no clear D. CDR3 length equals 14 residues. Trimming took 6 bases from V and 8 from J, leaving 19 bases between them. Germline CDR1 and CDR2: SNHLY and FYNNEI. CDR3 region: CASSPPTALGGYTF. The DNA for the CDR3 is TGTGCCAGCAGCCCCCCGACGGCCCTCGGGGGCTACACCTTC. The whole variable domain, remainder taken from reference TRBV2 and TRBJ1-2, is EPEVTQTPSHQVTQMGQEVILRCVPISNHLYFYWYRQILGQKVEFLVSFYNNEISEKSEIFDDQFSVERPDGSNFTLKIRSTKLEDSAMYFCASSPPTALGGYTFGSGTRLTVV.

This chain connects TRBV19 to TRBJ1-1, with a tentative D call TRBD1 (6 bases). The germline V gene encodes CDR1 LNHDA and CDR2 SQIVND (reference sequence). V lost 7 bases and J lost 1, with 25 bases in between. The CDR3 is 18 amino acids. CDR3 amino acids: CASNGGLGGGQGNTEAFF. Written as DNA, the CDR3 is TGTGCCAGTAATGGTGGGCTAGGGGGGGGCCAAGGGAACACTGAAGCTTTCTTT. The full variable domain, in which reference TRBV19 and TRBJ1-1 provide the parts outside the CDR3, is DGGITQSPKYLFRKEGQNVTLSCEQNLNHDAMYWYRQDPGQGLRLIYYSQIVNDFQKGDIAEGYSVSREKKESFPLTVTSAQKNPTAFYLCASNGGLGGGQGNTEAFFGQGTRLTVV.

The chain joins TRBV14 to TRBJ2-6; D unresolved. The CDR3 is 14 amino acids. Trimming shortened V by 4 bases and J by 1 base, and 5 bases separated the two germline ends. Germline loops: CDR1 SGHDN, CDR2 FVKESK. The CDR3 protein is CASSLHSGANVLTF. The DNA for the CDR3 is TGTGCCAGCAGCCTACATTCTGGGGCCAACGTCCTGACTTTC.

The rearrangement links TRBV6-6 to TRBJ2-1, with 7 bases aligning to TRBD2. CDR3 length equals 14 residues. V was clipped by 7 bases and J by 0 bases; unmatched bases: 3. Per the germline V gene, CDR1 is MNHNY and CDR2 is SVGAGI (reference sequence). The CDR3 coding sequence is TGTGCCAGCATGGGGGGGGACTCCTACAATGAGCAGTTCTTC. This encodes CASMGGDSYNEQFF.

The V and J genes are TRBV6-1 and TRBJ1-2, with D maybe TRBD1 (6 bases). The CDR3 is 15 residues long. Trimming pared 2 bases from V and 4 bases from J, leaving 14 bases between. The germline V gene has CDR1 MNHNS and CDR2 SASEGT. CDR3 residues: CASSEYAGEGYGYTF. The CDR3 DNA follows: TGTGCCAGCAGTGAATACGCAGGGGAAGGCTATGGCTACACCTTC.

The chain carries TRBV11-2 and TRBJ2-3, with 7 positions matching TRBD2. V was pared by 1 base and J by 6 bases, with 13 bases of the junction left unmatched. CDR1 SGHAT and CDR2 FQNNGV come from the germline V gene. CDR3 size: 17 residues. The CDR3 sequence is CASSLGRAGEGLDTQYF. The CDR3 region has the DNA TGTGCCAGCAGCTTAGGGAGGGCGGGAGAGGGTTTGGATACGCAGTATTTT.

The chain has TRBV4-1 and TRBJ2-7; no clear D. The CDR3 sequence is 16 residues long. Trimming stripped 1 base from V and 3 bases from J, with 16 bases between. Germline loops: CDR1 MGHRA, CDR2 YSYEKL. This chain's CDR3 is CASSQVYGGTGYEQYF. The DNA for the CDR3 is TGCGCCAGCAGCCAAGTCTATGGTGGTACGGGCTACGAGCAGTACTTC.

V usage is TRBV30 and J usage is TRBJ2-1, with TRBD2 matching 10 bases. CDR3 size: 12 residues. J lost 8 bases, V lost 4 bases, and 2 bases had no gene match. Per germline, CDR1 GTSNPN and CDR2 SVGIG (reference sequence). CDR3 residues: CAWTLAGYEQFF. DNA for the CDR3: TGTGCCTGGACACTAGCGGGATATGAGCAGTTCTTC.

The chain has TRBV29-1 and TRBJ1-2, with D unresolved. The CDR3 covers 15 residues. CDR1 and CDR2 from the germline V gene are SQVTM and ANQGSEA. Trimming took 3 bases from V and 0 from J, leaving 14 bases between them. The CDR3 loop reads CSVELAALPNYGYTF. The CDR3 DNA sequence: TGCAGCGTTGAGCTTGCGGCGCTACCTAACTATGGCTACACCTTC.

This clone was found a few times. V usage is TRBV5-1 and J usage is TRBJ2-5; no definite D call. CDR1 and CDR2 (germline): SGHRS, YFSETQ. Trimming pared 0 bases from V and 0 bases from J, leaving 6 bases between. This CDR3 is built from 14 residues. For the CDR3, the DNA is TGCGCCAGCAGCTTGGGAGGCGACCAAGAGACCCAGTACTTC. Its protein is CASSLGGDQETQYF.

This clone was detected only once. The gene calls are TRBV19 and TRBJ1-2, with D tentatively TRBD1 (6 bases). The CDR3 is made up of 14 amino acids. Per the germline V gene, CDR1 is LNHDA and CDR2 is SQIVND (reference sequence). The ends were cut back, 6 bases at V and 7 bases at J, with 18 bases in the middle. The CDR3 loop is CASRPGRGGPGYTF. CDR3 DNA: TGTGCCAGTAGACCGGGTAGGGGGGGTCCTGGCTACACCTTC.